The source of this TCR beta chain is a study of blood T cell repertoires in COVID-19. Whole-study context: T cells, B-cell-depleted T cells, or PBMCs provided the cDNA or gDNA that served as material.

The method was immunoSEQ multiplex PCR; TCRdb's version includes in-frame clones alone and lacks a portion of them. The sample records some 350,000 clones, around 86% being singletons. The J segment lost 7 bases and the V segment lost 4 bases, leaving 7 bases of the junction unmatched. CDR3 length equals 16 residues. Looked up from germline, CDR1 is LGHDT and CDR2 is YNNKEL (reference sequence). The sequence derives from a woman aged 50 to 65 with COVID-19, enrolled during active disease. The V and J genes are TRBV3-1 (or the pseudogene TRBV3-2) and TRBJ1-4; 12 positions agree with TRBD1. Input material: peripheral blood. DNA of the CDR3: TGTGCCAGCAGCCTTTCGGGACAGGGGGCGCGTGAAAAACTGTTTTTT. This sequence encodes CASSLSGQGAREKLFF.